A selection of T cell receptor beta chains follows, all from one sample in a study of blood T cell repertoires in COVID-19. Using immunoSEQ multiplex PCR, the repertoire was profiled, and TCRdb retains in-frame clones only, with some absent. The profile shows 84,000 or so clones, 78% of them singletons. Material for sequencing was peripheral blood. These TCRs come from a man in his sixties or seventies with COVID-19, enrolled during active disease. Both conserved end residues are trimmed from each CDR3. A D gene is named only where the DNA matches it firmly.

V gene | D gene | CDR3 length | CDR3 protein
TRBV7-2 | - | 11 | ASSRSWESEQY
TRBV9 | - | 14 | ASSLSLVASTDTQY
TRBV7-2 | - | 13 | ASSFARGSYNEQF
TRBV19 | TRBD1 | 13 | ASSVDRVPYYGYT
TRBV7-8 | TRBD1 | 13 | ASSRDDRGDSPLH
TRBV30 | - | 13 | AWSAPGAANYGYT
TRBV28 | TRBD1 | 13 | ASSLGSRGHQPQH
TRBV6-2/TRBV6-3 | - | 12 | ASSYSAGYSPLH
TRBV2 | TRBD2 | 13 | ASSESSGSYNEQF
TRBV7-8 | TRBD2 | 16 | ASSVGTSGLRLSYEQY
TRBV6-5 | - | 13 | ASRLGLSGVYEQY
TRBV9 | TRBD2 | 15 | ASSPRLAGGPWDTQY
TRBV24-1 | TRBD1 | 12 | ATRGQGGTGELF
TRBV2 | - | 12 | ATRLTGSNQPQH
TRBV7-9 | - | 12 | ASSQSGGIDTQY
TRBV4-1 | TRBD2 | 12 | ASSQGLAGWRLD
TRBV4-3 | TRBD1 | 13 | ASSRQTGGDQPQH